This is a list of T cell receptor beta chains from one sample in a study of regulatory T cells in long-lasting Graves disease. TCRdb called the multiplex PCR reads again in MiXCR, with one record for every CDR3 protein. The repertoire consists of about 420,000 distinct CDR3 sequences, with over 15% occurring once and the leading ten covering 20% to 25%. Separately, the same data were catalogued under a study of T cells in Graves' hyperthyroidism and ophthalmopathy.

The starting material was peripheral blood mononuclear cells (PBMCs), obtained at new diagnosis, from a patient treated with antithyroid drugs. The receptors come from a woman under 30 with Graves disease. Both conserved end residues are part of each CDR3. The D gene is left open where the match is weak. Clone size is not always given. Where it is, it says once, few, many or a class for expanded clones.

j_call | clone_size | d_call | cdr3_length | v_call | cdr3_aa | cdr3_nt
TRBJ2-3 | once | TRBD2 | 19 | TRBV7-2 | CASSLVSPSGRGFVDTQYF | TGTGCCAGCAGCTTAGTAAGCCCTAGCGGGAGAGGGTTTGTAGATACGCAGTATTTT
TRBJ1-4 | NA | TRBD1 | 15 | TRBV28 | CASTSDQGAIEKLFF | TGTGCCAGCACGTCTGACCAGGGGGCAATTGAAAAACTGTTTTTT
TRBJ1-2 | many | NA | 16 | TRBV7-2 | CASSPLRTATSYGYTF | TGTGCCAGCAGCCCTCTGCGGACAGCCACAAGCTATGGCTACACCTTC
TRBJ2-1 | NA | NA | 12 | TRBV29-1 | CSVELGGHEQFF | TGCAGCGTTGAATTGGGGGGTCACGAGCAGTTCTTC
TRBJ1-1 | NA | NA | 13 | TRBV2 | CASNRVEDTEAFF | TGTGCCAGCAATAGGGTTGAGGACACTGAAGCTTTCTTT
TRBJ2-1 | many | NA | 15 | TRBV27 | CASSLTGWGYNEQFF | TGTGCCAGCAGTTTGACAGGATGGGGCTACAATGAGCAGTTCTTC
TRBJ1-1 | many | NA | 13 | TRBV28 | CASRMGEGSEAFF | TGTGCCAGCAGAATGGGGGAGGGATCTGAAGCTTTCTTT
TRBJ1-4 | few | NA | 16 | TRBV20-1 | CSARDPVGRLNEKLFF | TGCAGTGCTAGAGATCCGGTGGGCAGGCTTAATGAAAAACTGTTTTTT
TRBJ2-1 | NA | NA | 12 | TRBV7-2 | CASSFGGGEQFF | TGTGCCAGCAGCTTTGGGGGAGGTGAGCAGTTCTTC
TRBJ2-3 | many | TRBD2 | 19 | TRBV12-3/TRBV12-4 | CASSLIQGRAGAWTDTQYF | TGTGCCAGCAGTTTAATCCAGGGACGGGCGGGAGCGTGGACAGATACGCAGTATTTT
TRBJ1-5 | many | NA | 13 | TRBV30 | CAWRATSNQPQHF | TGTGCCTGGAGAGCAACGAGCAATCAGCCCCAGCATTTT
TRBJ1-5 | few | NA | 13 | TRBV27 | CASSFIGNQPQHF | TGTGCCAGCAGTTTCATAGGCAATCAGCCCCAGCATTTT
TRBJ2-1 | NA | TRBD1 | 15 | TRBV28 | CASSKAGTVINEQFF | TGTGCCAGCAGTAAAGCCGGGACAGTGATCAATGAGCAGTTCTTC
TRBJ2-7 | NA | NA | 15 | TRBV7-9 | CASSLGGPHYYEQYF | TGTGCCAGCAGCTTAGGAGGCCCGCACTACTACGAGCAGTACTTC
TRBJ2-6 | NA | NA | 16 | TRBV19 | CASSILGGAGANVLTF | TGTGCCAGTAGTATTTTAGGTGGTGCTGGGGCCAACGTCCTGACTTTC
TRBJ2-1 | NA | NA | 14 | TRBV9 | CASSPRTFYNEQFF | TGTGCCAGCAGCCCACGGACATTTTACAATGAGCAGTTCTTC
TRBJ1-6 | many | NA | 15 | TRBV5-4 | CASSLLSGNNSPLHF | TGTGCCAGCAGCTTACTTTCAGGGAATAATTCACCCCTCCACTTT
TRBJ1-4 | NA | NA | 14 | TRBV9 | CASSTGPGREKLFF | TGTGCCAGCAGCACCGGTCCGGGTCGGGAAAAACTGTTTTTT
TRBJ2-1 | NA | NA | 15 | TRBV14 | CASSQVGMFYNEQFF | TGTGCCAGCAGCCAAGTGGGGATGTTCTACAATGAGCAGTTCTTC
TRBJ1-2 | many | NA | 14 | TRBV7-2 | CASTLKGLNHGYTF | TGTGCCAGCACACTAAAGGGACTAAACCATGGCTACACCTTC
TRBJ2-5 | NA | NA | 15 | TRBV20-1 | CSARSGASYQETQYF | TGCAGTGCTAGGTCTGGCGCTTCGTACCAAGAGACCCAGTACTTC
TRBJ2-7 | many | NA | 11 | TRBV20-1 | CSAKAKYEQYF | TGCAGTGCTAAGGCTAAGTACGAGCAGTACTTC
TRBJ1-2 | few | TRBD1 | 13 | TRBV6-1 | CASRQGQGYGYTF | TGTGCCAGCAGACAAGGACAGGGTTATGGCTACACCTTC
TRBJ2-7 | many | TRBD1 | 15 | TRBV7-8 | CASSSRDRENYEQYF | TGTGCCAGCAGCAGCCGGGACAGGGAGAACTACGAGCAGTACTTC
TRBJ1-1 | many | TRBD1 | 15 | TRBV2 | CASSTKRGTVTLAFF | TGTGCCAGCAGTACGAAGCGGGGGACAGTGACATTGGCTTTCTTT
TRBJ2-2 | many | NA | 13 | TRBV7-3 | CASRGTATGELFF | TGTGCCAGCAGGGGGACCGCTACCGGGGAGCTGTTTTTT
TRBJ2-1 | many | NA | 15 | TRBV15 | CATSRDQPSYNEQFF | TGTGCCACCAGCAGAGATCAGCCTAGCTACAATGAGCAGTTCTTC
TRBJ1-1 | many | NA | 14 | TRBV6-1 | CASSEVGENTEAFF | TGTGCCAGCAGTGAAGTGGGGGAGAACACTGAAGCTTTCTTT
TRBJ2-1 | NA | TRBD1 | 14 | TRBV25-1 | CASAGTGGWNEQFF | TGTGCCAGCGCCGGGACAGGGGGCTGGAATGAGCAGTTCTTC
TRBJ2-1 | many | NA | 14 | TRBV20-1 | CSAIGGGTYNEQFF | TGCAGTGCTATCGGGGGAGGCACGTACAATGAGCAGTTCTTC
TRBJ1-2 | NA | NA | 15 | TRBV28 | CASSLSGTLITGYTF | TGTGCCAGCAGTTTATCCGGGACTCTTATCACGGGCTACACCTTC
TRBJ2-6 | NA | NA | 19 | TRBV20-1 | CSARDQRGGHVSGANVLTF | TGCAGTGCTAGAGACCAGAGGGGGGGACACGTCTCTGGGGCCAACGTCCTGACTTTC
TRBJ2-2 | few | NA | 15 | TRBV7-9 | CASSSDTVNTGELFF | TGTGCCAGCAGCTCGGACACGGTGAACACCGGGGAGCTGTTTTTT
TRBJ2-5 | NA | NA | 15 | TRBV7-9 | CASSFPGTPEETQYF | TGTGCCAGCAGCTTCCCCGGGACACCCGAAGAGACCCAGTACTTC
TRBJ2-7 | few | NA | 14 | TRBV19 | CASSIRGSRDEQYF | TGTGCCAGTAGTATAAGGGGGTCCCGCGACGAGCAGTACTTC
TRBJ2-3 | many | TRBD1 | 14 | TRBV6-1 | CATGTGNGIDTQYF | TGTGCCACCGGGACAGGGAATGGGATAGATACGCAGTATTTT
TRBJ1-6 | few | TRBD1 | 15 | TRBV12-3/TRBV12-4 | CASSVTGFSNSPLHF | TGTGCCAGCAGTGTGACAGGGTTTAGTAATTCACCCCTCCACTTT
TRBJ2-1 | NA | TRBD2 | 15 | TRBV5-1 | CASSLELAGANEQFF | TGCGCCAGCAGCTTGGAACTAGCGGGAGCCAATGAGCAGTTCTTC
TRBJ2-5 | NA | NA | 17 | TRBV2 | CASSEALGGAAQETQYF | TGTGCCAGCAGTGAAGCGCTTGGGGGGGCAGCTCAAGAGACCCAGTACTTC
TRBJ2-7 | NA | TRBD2 | 16 | TRBV30 | CAWSAELPGLVPEQYF | TGTGCCTGGAGCGCAGAATTGCCGGGACTAGTCCCCGAGCAGTACTTC
TRBJ2-1 | NA | NA | 16 | TRBV11-1 | CASSLPYGTGGNEQFF | TGTGCCAGCAGCTTACCTTACGGGACCGGGGGCAATGAGCAGTTCTTC
TRBJ2-1 | many | NA | 11 | TRBV20-1 | CSASRVPEQFF | TGCAGTGCTAGTCGGGTCCCAGAGCAGTTCTTC
TRBJ1-3 | NA | NA | 16 | TRBV12-5 | CASGLPGGYSGNTIYF | TGTGCTAGTGGTTTGCCCGGGGGGTACTCTGGAAACACCATATATTTT
TRBJ1-1 | NA | NA | 10 | TRBV29-1 | CSAGDTEAFF | TGCAGCGCTGGGGACACTGAAGCTTTCTTT
TRBJ2-1 | NA | NA | 15 | TRBV9 | CASSVVQGAYNEQFF | TGTGCCAGCAGCGTAGTACAGGGAGCCTACAATGAGCAGTTCTTC
TRBJ2-5 | many | NA | 13 | TRBV24-1 | CATSDDHRETQYF | TGTGCCACCAGTGATGATCATAGGGAGACCCAGTACTTC
TRBJ2-3 | few | TRBD1 | 15 | TRBV7-6 | CASIPRGQTTDTQYF | TGTGCCAGCATCCCGAGGGGGCAGACGACAGATACGCAGTATTTT
TRBJ2-4 | few | TRBD2 | 18 | TRBV6-1 | CASSPLAGGRWAKNIQYF | TGTGCCAGCAGTCCACTAGCGGGAGGGCGCTGGGCCAAAAACATTCAGTACTTC
TRBJ2-1 | few | NA | 11 | TRBV11-1 | CASSPDSQAFF | TGTGCCAGCAGCCCGGACAGTCAAGCGTTCTTC
TRBJ2-1 | many | TRBD1 | 16 | TRBV28 | CASSLVQGARYNEQFF | TGTGCCAGCAGCCTCGTACAGGGGGCGCGGTACAATGAGCAGTTCTTC
TRBJ1-6 | few | NA | 16 | TRBV14 | CASSFHGGEVGSPLHF | TGTGCCAGCAGCTTCCATGGGGGTGAGGTCGGTTCACCCCTCCACTTT
TRBJ1-2 | NA | NA | 13 | TRBV10-3 | CAITKTVNYGYTF | TGTGCCATCACTAAGACAGTAAACTATGGCTACACCTTC
TRBJ2-7 | few | TRBD2 | 12 | TRBV20-1 | CSARRGAFEQYF | TGCAGTGCTAGGCGGGGGGCGTTTGAGCAGTACTTC